This TCR beta chain was recovered during a study of T cell responses to AZD1222 COVID-19 vaccine. Notes on the study in general: Spike-specific TCR depth and breadth grew after two AZD1222 doses. Seropositive AZD1222 recipients at baseline numbered only six or seven. Donor demographics were predominantly white British with a female majority; clonal diversity may be underestimated.

V lost 4 bases to trimming and J lost 3 bases; unmatched junction nucleotides: 4. Germline lookup yields CDR1 KGHSH and CDR2 LQKENI. This CDR3 has 14 residues. Points on this clone: What it binds is not known.

The table came from immunoSEQ multiplex PCR; TCRdb's copy has only in-frame clones and leaves some out. The sample yields roughly 120,000 clones, more than 70% seen once. Pooling covered second doses at about 4 or about 12 weeks. The sequence came from an adult who received the AZD1222 COVID-19 vaccine. The chain employs TRBV18 and TRBJ1-2, with 8 bases fitting TRBD1. The source was peripheral blood, collected 28 days after the second AZD1222 dose. CDR3 protein: CASSLDREDYGYTF. CDR3 nucleotides: TGTGCCAGCTCACTGGACAGGGAGGACTATGGCTACACCTTC.